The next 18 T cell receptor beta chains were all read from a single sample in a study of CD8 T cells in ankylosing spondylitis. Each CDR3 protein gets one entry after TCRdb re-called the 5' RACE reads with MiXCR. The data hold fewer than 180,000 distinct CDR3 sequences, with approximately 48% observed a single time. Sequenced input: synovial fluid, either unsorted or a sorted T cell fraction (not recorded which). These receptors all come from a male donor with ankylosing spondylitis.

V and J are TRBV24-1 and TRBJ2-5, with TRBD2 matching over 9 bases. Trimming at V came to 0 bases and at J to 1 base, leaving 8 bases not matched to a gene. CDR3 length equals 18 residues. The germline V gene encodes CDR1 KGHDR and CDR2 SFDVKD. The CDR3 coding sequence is TGTGCCACCAGTGATTTGAGGTCCGAGCGGGGGGTCCAAGAGACCCAGTACTTC. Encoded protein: CATSDLRSERGVQETQYF.

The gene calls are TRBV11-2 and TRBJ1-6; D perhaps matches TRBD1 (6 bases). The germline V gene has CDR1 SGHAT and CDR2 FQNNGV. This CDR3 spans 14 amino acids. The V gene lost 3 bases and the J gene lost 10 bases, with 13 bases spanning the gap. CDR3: CASSFSGGQSPLHF. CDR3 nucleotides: TGTGCCAGCAGCTTTAGCGGGGGGCAATCACCCCTCCACTTT.

Here the CDR3 reads CASTFWPVASSGANVLTF. CDR3 sequence (DNA): TGTGCCAGCACTTTCTGGCCGGTAGCAAGCTCTGGGGCCAACGTCCTGACTTTC. This chain connects TRBV12-3 or TRBV12-4 to TRBJ2-6, with unresolved D. The CDR3 extends over 18 amino acids. V lost 7 bases to trimming and J lost 0 bases, with 19 bases between them.

Here the CDR3 reads CANPINTEAFF. The CDR3 DNA follows: TGTGCCAACCCGATAAACACTGAAGCTTTCTTT. The chain combines TRBV11-2 with TRBJ1-1, with D unresolved. The germline V gene has CDR1 SGHAT and CDR2 FQNNGV. The CDR3 totals 11 residues. V was cut by 10 bases and J by 2 bases, with 8 bases left in between. The full variable domain, with the rest looked up from reference TRBV11-2 and TRBJ1-1, is EAGVAQSPRYKIIEKRQSVAFWCNPISGHATLYWYQQILGQGPKLLIQFQNNGVVDDSQLPKDRFSAERLKGVDSTLKIQPAKLEDSAVYLCANPINTEAFFGQGTRLTVV.

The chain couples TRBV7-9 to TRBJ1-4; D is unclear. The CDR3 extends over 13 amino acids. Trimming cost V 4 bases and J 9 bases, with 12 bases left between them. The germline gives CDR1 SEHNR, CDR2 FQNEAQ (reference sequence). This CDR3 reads CASSSPLSQKLFF. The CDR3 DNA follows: TGTGCCAGCAGCTCTCCCCTCAGCCAAAAACTGTTTTTT.

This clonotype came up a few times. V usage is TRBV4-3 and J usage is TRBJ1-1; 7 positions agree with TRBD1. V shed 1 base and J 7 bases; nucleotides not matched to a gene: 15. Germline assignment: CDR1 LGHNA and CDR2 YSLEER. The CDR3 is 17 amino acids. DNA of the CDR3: TGCGCCAGCAGCCAAGGTTTCGGGTTCAGGGGGATTTTTGAAGCTTTCTTT. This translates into CASSQGFGFRGIFEAFF.

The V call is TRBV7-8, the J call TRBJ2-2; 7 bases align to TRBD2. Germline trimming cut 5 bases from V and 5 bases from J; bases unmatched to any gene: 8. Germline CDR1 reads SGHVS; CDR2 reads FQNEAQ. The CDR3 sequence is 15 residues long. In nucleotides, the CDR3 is TGTGCCAGCAGCGAACTAGCGATATTAACCGGGGAGCTGTTTTTT. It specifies CASSELAILTGELFF.

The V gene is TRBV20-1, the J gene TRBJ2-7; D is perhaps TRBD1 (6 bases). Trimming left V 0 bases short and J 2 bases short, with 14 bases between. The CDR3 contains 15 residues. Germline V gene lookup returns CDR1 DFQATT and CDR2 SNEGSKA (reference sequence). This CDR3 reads CSARDRGRDTYEQYF. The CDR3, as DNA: TGCAGTGCTAGAGATCGGGGCAGGGACACCTACGAGCAGTACTTC.

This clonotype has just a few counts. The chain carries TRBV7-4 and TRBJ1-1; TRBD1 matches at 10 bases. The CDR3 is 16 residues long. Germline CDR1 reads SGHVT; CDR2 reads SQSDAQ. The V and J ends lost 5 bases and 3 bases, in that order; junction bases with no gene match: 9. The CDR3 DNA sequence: TGTGCCAGCAGCCCTGCGGGACAGGGGTTGTACACTGAAGCTTTCTTT. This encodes CASSPAGQGLYTEAFF.

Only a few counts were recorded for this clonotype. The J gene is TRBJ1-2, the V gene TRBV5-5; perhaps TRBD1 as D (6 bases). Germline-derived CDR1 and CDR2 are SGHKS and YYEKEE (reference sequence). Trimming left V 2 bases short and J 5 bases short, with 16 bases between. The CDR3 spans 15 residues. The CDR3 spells CASSFWDTIWYGYTF. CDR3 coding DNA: TGTGCCAGCAGCTTTTGGGACACCATTTGGTATGGCTACACCTTC.

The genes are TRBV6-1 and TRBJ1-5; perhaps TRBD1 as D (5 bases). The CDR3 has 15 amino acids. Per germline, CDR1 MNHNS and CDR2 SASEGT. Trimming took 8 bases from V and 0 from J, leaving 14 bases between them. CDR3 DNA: TGTGCCAGCTCTCCCTGGGGGGATAGCAATCAGCCCCAGCATTTT. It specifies CASSPWGDSNQPQHF.

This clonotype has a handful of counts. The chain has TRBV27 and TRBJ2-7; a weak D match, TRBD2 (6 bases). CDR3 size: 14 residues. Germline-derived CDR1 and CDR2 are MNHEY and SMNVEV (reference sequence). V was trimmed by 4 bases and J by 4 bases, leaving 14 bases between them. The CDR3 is CASSSGTVGYEQYF. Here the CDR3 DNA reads TGTGCCAGCAGTTCCGGGACTGTGGGATACGAGCAGTACTTC.

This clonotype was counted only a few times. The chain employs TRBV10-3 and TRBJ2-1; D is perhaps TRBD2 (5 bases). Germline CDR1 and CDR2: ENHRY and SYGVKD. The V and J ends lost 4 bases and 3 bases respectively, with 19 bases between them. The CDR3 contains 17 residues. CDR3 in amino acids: CAISGSSPHHYYNEQFF. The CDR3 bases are TGTGCCATCAGTGGATCTAGCCCCCACCACTACTACAATGAGCAGTTCTTC.

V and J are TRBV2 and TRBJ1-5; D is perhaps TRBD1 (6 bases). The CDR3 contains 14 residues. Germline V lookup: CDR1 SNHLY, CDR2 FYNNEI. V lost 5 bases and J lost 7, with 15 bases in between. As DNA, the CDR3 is TGTGCCAGCAGTTATCCCAGGGGAAGACAGCCCCAGCATTTT. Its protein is CASSYPRGRQPQHF.

The CDR3 reads CASSLDGRVHTEAFF. CDR3 in DNA: TGTGCCAGCAGCTTAGACGGCAGGGTACACACTGAAGCTTTCTTT. This rearrangement joins TRBV7-8 to TRBJ1-1, with D possibly TRBD1 on 5 matching bases. The CDR3 covers 15 residues. Between the trimmed V and J ends, which lost 1 base and 3 bases, there was a span of 12 bases. CDR1 is SGHVS, CDR2 FQNEAQ, per germline. Supplemented by reference TRBV7-8 and TRBJ1-1, the full variable domain reads GAGVSQSPRYKVAKRGQDVALRCDPISGHVSLFWYQQALGQGPEFLTYFQNEAQLDKSGLPSDRFFAERPEGSVSTLKIQRTQQEDSAVYLCASSLDGRVHTEAFFGQGTRLTVV.

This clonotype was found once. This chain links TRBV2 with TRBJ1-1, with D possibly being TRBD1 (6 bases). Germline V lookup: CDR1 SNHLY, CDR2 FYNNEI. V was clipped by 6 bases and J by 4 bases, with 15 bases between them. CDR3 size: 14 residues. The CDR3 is CASRDRGAITEAFF. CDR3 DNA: TGTGCCAGCAGGGATAGGGGGGCAATCACTGAAGCTTTCTTT. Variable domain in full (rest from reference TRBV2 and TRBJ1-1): EPEVTQTPSHQVTQMGQEVILRCVPISNHLYFYWYRQILGQKVEFLVSFYNNEISEKSEIFDDQFSVERPDGSNFTLKIRSTKLEDSAMYFCASRDRGAITEAFFGQGTRLTVV.

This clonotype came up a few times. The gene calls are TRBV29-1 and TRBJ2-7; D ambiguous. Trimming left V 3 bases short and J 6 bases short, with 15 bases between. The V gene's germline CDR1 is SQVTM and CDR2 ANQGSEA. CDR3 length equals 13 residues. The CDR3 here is CSVEPPASGEQYF. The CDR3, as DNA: TGCAGCGTTGAGCCGCCGGCGTCGGGCGAGCAGTACTTC.

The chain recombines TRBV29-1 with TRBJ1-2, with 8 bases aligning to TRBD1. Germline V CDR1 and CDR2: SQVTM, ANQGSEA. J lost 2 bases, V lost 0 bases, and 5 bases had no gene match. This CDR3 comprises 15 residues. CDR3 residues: CSVEDWRTGNYGYTF. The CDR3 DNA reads TGCAGCGTTGAAGATTGGAGGACAGGGAACTATGGCTACACCTTC.